A single sample gave rise to the 31 T cell receptor beta chains below, sequenced in a study of T cell repertoires in cytomegalovirus infection. In TCRdb, the reads were re-called with MiXCR into one record per CDR3 protein. Among 40,000 to 55,000 distinct CDR3 sequences, 20% to 25% were seen once, and the ten largest hold about 90%. For these receptors, no antigen is known. The sample was CD8+ T cells from cultured PBMCs, taken from culture after CMV antigen stimulation. These receptors were collected from a human donor in good health (CMV status not recorded). Some clones in this sample may be carry-over from other donors' samples.

The table lists this clonotype with a few counts. The chain employs TRBV5-6 and TRBJ1-1; D uncertain. Looked up from germline, CDR1 is SGHDT and CDR2 is YYEEEE. The CDR3 runs to 12 residues. Trimming removed 5 bases from V and 7 bases from J, with 12 bases in between. CDR3 in amino acids: CASSLGSFEAFF. DNA for the CDR3: TGTGCCAGCAGTCTTGGGTCCTTTGAAGCTTTCTTT.

This clonotype was seen a handful of times. V gene TRBV7-2 combines with J gene TRBJ1-5; D is undetermined. V was shortened by 2 bases and J by 0 bases, with 5 bases between the two germline ends. Germline lookup yields CDR1 SGHTA and CDR2 FQGNSA. The CDR3 totals 14 residues. The CDR3 DNA sequence: TGTGCCAGCAGCTTAATAAATAGCAATCAGCCCCAGCATTTT. Its protein is CASSLINSNQPQHF.

This clonotype has only a few counts. This CDR3 reads CASSLEQGLGNSPLHF. CDR3 sequence (DNA): TGTGCCAGCAGCTTAGAACAGGGTCTTGGTAATTCACCCCTCCACTTT. This chain connects TRBV7-3 to TRBJ1-6, with D perhaps TRBD1 (6 bases). Germline V gene data show CDR1 as SGHTA and CDR2 as FQGTGA. V dropped 2 bases and J dropped 6 bases, with 14 bases sitting between them. The CDR3 consists of 16 residues.

The chain employs TRBV7-8 and TRBJ2-1; D may be TRBD1 or TRBD2 (7 bases each). The CDR3 is 16 residues long. Deletions cut 4 bases from V and 8 bases from J, with 21 bases between. Germline lookup yields CDR1 SGHVS and CDR2 FQNEAQ. The CDR3 sequence: CASSSRDRWEGDEQFF. The CDR3 nucleotides are TGTGCCAGCAGCTCGAGGGACAGATGGGAGGGGGATGAGCAGTTCTTC. The whole variable domain, remainder taken from reference TRBV7-8 and TRBJ2-1, is GAGVSQSPRYKVAKRGQDVALRCDPISGHVSLFWYQQALGQGPEFLTYFQNEAQLDKSGLPSDRFFAERPEGSVSTLKIQRTQQEDSAVYLCASSSRDRWEGDEQFFGPGTRLTVL.

The chain has TRBV7-2 and TRBJ1-1, with 7 bases lining up with TRBD1. The germline gives CDR1 SGHTA, CDR2 FQGNSA. CDR3 length: 14 amino acids. Trimming cost V 4 bases and J 1 base; bases outside gene matches: 3. The CDR3 protein is CASSSWTGNTEAFF. CDR3 in DNA: TGTGCCAGCAGCTCATGGACAGGGAACACTGAAGCTTTCTTT.

This chain connects TRBV7-9 to TRBJ2-1; 9 nucleotides align to TRBD1. Trimming cost V 4 bases and J 8 bases; bases outside gene matches: 3. This CDR3 comprises 13 residues. Per germline, CDR1 SEHNR and CDR2 FQNEAQ (reference sequence). CDR3 nucleotide sequence: TGTGCCAGCAGCTCGACAGGGGGAGATGAGCAGTTCTTC. Protein: CASSSTGGDEQFF.

This clonotype was detected only a few times. CDR3: CSVRGLAEFSYEQYF. As DNA, the CDR3 is TGCAGCGTTCGGGGACTAGCGGAGTTCTCCTACGAGCAGTACTTC. The genes are TRBV29-1 and TRBJ2-7; 11 bases match TRBD2. Germline CDR1 reads SQVTM; CDR2 reads ANQGSEA. This CDR3 is 15 amino acids long. The J segment lost 0 bases and the V segment lost 5 bases, leaving 6 bases of the junction unmatched.

As DNA, the CDR3 is TGTGCCAGCCACAGGGACACCGGGGAGCTGTTTTTT. Its protein is CASHRDTGELFF. The V and J genes are TRBV2 and TRBJ2-2; TRBD1 might be the D (6 bases). V was pared by 8 bases and J by 3 bases, with 7 bases between. Germline V gene sequence: CDR1 SNHLY, CDR2 FYNNEI. The CDR3 is 12 amino acids. Combining the CDR3 with reference TRBV2 and TRBJ2-2 gives the whole variable domain EPEVTQTPSHQVTQMGQEVILRCVPISNHLYFYWYRQILGQKVEFLVSFYNNEISEKSEIFDDQFSVERPDGSNFTLKIRSTKLEDSAMYFCASHRDTGELFFGEGSRLTVL.

This clonotype turned up a few times. The rearrangement joins TRBV7-3 to TRBJ2-1; D is unclear. Trimming cost V 2 bases and J 1 base, with 3 bases left between them. The germline V gene encodes CDR1 SGHTA and CDR2 FQGTGA. This CDR3 contains 13 residues. The CDR3: CASSLGSYNEQFF. The CDR3 nucleotides read TGTGCCAGCAGCTTAGGGTCCTACAATGAGCAGTTCTTC.

CDR3 nucleotide sequence: TGTGCCAGCAGGGGGGACAGGGTCCCCTACAATGAGCAGTTCTTC. Its translation is CASRGDRVPYNEQFF. The chain is built from TRBV6-1 and TRBJ2-1, with 9 positions matching TRBD1. The germline V gene encodes CDR1 MNHNS and CDR2 SASEGT. V lost 6 bases to trimming and J lost 2 bases; unmatched junction nucleotides: 5. CDR3 length equals 15 residues.

This chain joins TRBV9 and TRBJ2-3, with 9 bases identical to TRBD2. V lost 3 bases to trimming and J lost 2 bases; unmatched junction nucleotides: 10. From germline, CDR1 is SGDLS and CDR2 YYNGEE. The CDR3 runs to 17 residues. The DNA of the CDR3 is TGTGCCAGCAGCGACCCACGGGCGGGAGGGCCCACAGATACGCAGTATTTT. This translates into CASSDPRAGGPTDTQYF.

This clonotype has only a few counts. This chain connects TRBV6-6 to TRBJ1-4; D unresolved. This CDR3 region has 15 residues. Germline CDR1 reads MNHNY; CDR2 reads SVGAGI (reference sequence). V gave up 2 bases and J gave up 5 bases, with 12 bases separating them. The CDR3: CASSYGVEGNEKLFF. The DNA of the CDR3 is TGTGCCAGCAGTTACGGGGTGGAGGGAAATGAAAAACTGTTTTTT.

This clonotype was picked up a small number of times. This rearrangement joins TRBV6-2 or TRBV6-3 to TRBJ2-7, with 7 bases aligning to TRBD2. Germline-derived CDR1 and CDR2 are MNHEY and SVGEGT. There are 13 residues in the CDR3. V shed 2 bases and J 6 bases; nucleotides not matched to a gene: 4. This chain's CDR3 is CASSYITGGEQYF. In DNA form, the CDR3 reads TGTGCCAGCAGTTACATCACGGGAGGCGAGCAGTACTTC.

This clonotype was seen more than once but under ten times. This chain connects TRBV5-4 to TRBJ2-1; D call uncertain. V lost 1 base, J lost 4 bases, and 6 bases lay in between. CDR3 size: 13 residues. Germline V gives CDR1 SGHNT, CDR2 YYREEE (reference sequence). This chain's CDR3 is CASSLWGYNEQFF. The CDR3, as DNA: TGTGCCAGCAGCTTGTGGGGATACAATGAGCAGTTCTTC.

The chain joins TRBV6-1 to TRBJ2-1; D call uncertain. Germline-derived CDR1 and CDR2 are MNHNS and SASEGT. The CDR3 totals 13 residues. V lost 6 bases and J lost 4, with 10 bases in between. CDR3 sequence reads: CASSLTAYNEQFF. CDR3 in DNA: TGTGCCAGCAGCCTTACAGCTTACAATGAGCAGTTCTTC.

The J gene is TRBJ2-7, the V gene TRBV18, with D possibly TRBD2 on 6 matching bases. V lost 3 bases and J lost 2, with 11 bases in between. Germline V gene sequence: CDR1 KGHSH, CDR2 LQKENI. This CDR3 comprises 14 residues. CDR3 region: CASSPGWEAYEQYF. The CDR3, as DNA: TGTGCCAGCTCACCTGGGTGGGAGGCCTACGAGCAGTACTTC.

V and J are TRBV7-6 and TRBJ2-7, with 7 bases matching TRBD2. The CDR3 loop spans 18 amino acids. Germline CDR1 reads SGHVS; CDR2 reads FNYEAQ. V was clipped by 5 bases and J by 4 bases; unmatched bases: 20. The DNA for the CDR3 is TGTGCCAGCAGCACCACCTTACCCTGGGAGGGCCTTACGTACGAGCAGTACTTC. It specifies CASSTTLPWEGLTYEQYF.

The genes are TRBV9 and TRBJ1-2, with 10 positions matching TRBD1. The V gene's germline CDR1 is SGDLS and CDR2 YYNGEE. The CDR3 length is 16 residues. Trimming cost V 2 bases and J 6 bases; bases outside gene matches: 10. The CDR3 is CASSVGTGDVLNGYTF. DNA of the CDR3: TGTGCCAGCAGCGTCGGGACAGGGGATGTTTTGAATGGCTACACCTTC.

The V call is TRBV7-6, the J call TRBJ2-1, with 11 bases matching TRBD2. Trimming took 4 bases from V and 7 from J; bases not matched to a gene: 6. This CDR3 has 15 amino acids. Germline CDR1 and CDR2: SGHVS and FNYEAQ. CDR3 residues: CASSYTSGGINEQFF. The CDR3 region has the DNA TGTGCCAGCAGCTATACTAGCGGGGGAATAAATGAGCAGTTCTTC.

This clonotype has only a few counts. The V call is TRBV7-8, the J call TRBJ2-5, with TRBD2 matching 10 bases. Trimming cost V 5 bases and J 5 bases; bases outside gene matches: 5. Germline V gives CDR1 SGHVS, CDR2 FQNEAQ. The CDR3 runs 14 residues. Here the CDR3 DNA reads TGTGCCAGCAGCATAAGCGGGGGGGCGGAGACCCAGTACTTC. It specifies CASSISGGAETQYF.

The rearrangement uses TRBV4-3 and TRBJ2-1, with D tentatively TRBD2 (5 bases). Germline-derived CDR1 and CDR2 are LGHNA and YSLEER. Trimming pared 3 bases from V and 8 bases from J, leaving 17 bases between. The CDR3 totals 15 residues. The CDR3 DNA reads as TGCGCCAGCAGCCAGTACCCGAGGGCCGGCGATGAGCAGTTCTTC. This codes for CASSQYPRAGDEQFF.

This clonotype occurred a few times. The V gene is TRBV7-8, the J gene TRBJ2-5; D not certain. The CDR3 covers 15 residues. In germline, CDR1 is SGHVS, CDR2 FQNEAQ. The V end lost 3 bases, the J end lost 2 bases, and 13 bases lay between the germline ends. The CDR3 region is CASSFPRPAQETQYF. The CDR3 bases are TGTGCCAGCAGCTTCCCCCGTCCAGCGCAAGAGACCCAGTACTTC. Full variable domain (missing parts from reference TRBV7-8 and TRBJ2-5): GAGVSQSPRYKVAKRGQDVALRCDPISGHVSLFWYQQALGQGPEFLTYFQNEAQLDKSGLPSDRFFAERPEGSVSTLKIQRTQQEDSAVYLCASSFPRPAQETQYFGPGTRLLVL.

The gene calls are TRBV6-8 and TRBJ1-1; weak D call: TRBD1 (5 bases). Germline V lookup: CDR1 MNHGY, CDR2 SAAAGT. There are 11 residues in the CDR3. V was shortened by 10 bases and J by 10 bases, with 16 bases between the two germline ends. CDR3 residues: CAIFVGGLAFF. Written as DNA, the CDR3 is TGTGCCATCTTTGTGGGGGGACTAGCTTTCTTT.

This clonotype was detected a few times. The gene calls are TRBV7-8 and TRBJ1-1, with D unclear. Per germline, CDR1 SGHVS and CDR2 FQNEAQ. Between the trimmed V and J ends, which lost 4 bases and 8 bases, there was a span of 11 bases. CDR3 length equals 12 residues. The CDR3 spells CASSSTDREAFF. The CDR3 DNA reads TGTGCCAGCAGCTCAACTGATAGGGAAGCTTTCTTT.

V is TRBV7-6 and J is TRBJ1-1; D possibly corresponds to TRBD1 (5 bases). V was shortened by 3 bases and J by 5 bases, with 19 bases between the two germline ends. The CDR3 spans 16 residues. Germline V lookup: CDR1 SGHVS, CDR2 FNYEAQ. The DNA for the CDR3 is TGTGCCAGCAGCTTGGGGCGTGGGGGTCGAGGGACTGAAGCTTTCTTT. This translates into CASSLGRGGRGTEAFF.

This clonotype turned up a few times. This chain connects TRBV7-9 to TRBJ2-3; TRBD2 might be the D (7 bases). Germline V gene sequence: CDR1 SEHNR, CDR2 FQNEAQ (reference sequence). Trimming cost V 5 bases and J 6 bases, with 21 bases left between them. The CDR3 contains 16 residues. This CDR3 reads CASSSEGGANTDTQYF. CDR3 DNA: TGTGCCAGCAGCAGTGAAGGGGGGGCGAACACGGATACGCAGTATTTT.

The chain combines TRBV7-8 with TRBJ2-7; D is uncertain. CDR1 and CDR2 (germline): SGHVS, FQNEAQ. V lost 3 bases and J 0 bases, leaving 12 bases between the germline ends. The CDR3 is 15 residues long. The CDR3 sequence is CASSFITQNSYEQYF. The CDR3 bases are TGTGCCAGCAGCTTTATTACACAGAACTCCTACGAGCAGTACTTC.

This chain links TRBV6-2 or TRBV6-3 with TRBJ1-1, with TRBD1 as a possible D gene (6 bases). Germline V CDR1 and CDR2: MNHEY, SVGEGT. Trimming removed 0 bases at V and 10 bases at J, with 18 bases between. The CDR3 sequence is 15 residues long. CDR3 nucleotide sequence: TGTGCCAGCAGTTACTCAAACCGGGACGCCAGGGGAGCTTTCTTT. Its translation: CASSYSNRDARGAFF.

This chain links TRBV7-8 with TRBJ2-7, with a weak D call TRBD2 (5 bases). Germline CDR1 SGHVS, CDR2 FQNEAQ. The V and J ends lost 3 bases and 1 base respectively, with 13 bases between them. The CDR3 length is 15 residues. The CDR3 DNA is TGTGCCAGCAGCTTCGTTCCGGGGTCGTCCTACGAGCAGTACTTC. Protein sequence: CASSFVPGSSYEQYF.

The chain uses TRBV27 and TRBJ2-1, with 16 nucleotides matching TRBD2. V gave up 6 bases and J gave up 7 bases; unmatched junction bases: 6. CDR1 MNHEY and CDR2 SMNVEV come from the germline V gene (reference sequence). The CDR3 is 16 amino acids. Here the CDR3 DNA reads TGTGCCAGCAGCGGGACTAGCGGGAGGGCCTGGAATGAGCAGTTCTTC. Protein product: CASSGTSGRAWNEQFF.

This clonotype was seen a few times. The genes are TRBV7-2 and TRBJ2-2; a possible D gene is TRBD2 (6 bases). This CDR3 is 15 amino acids long. With 0 bases removed from V and 4 bases from J, the gap between germline ends came to 9 bases. CDR1 and CDR2 (germline): SGHTA, FQGNSA. This CDR3 is CASSLAIAATGELFF. DNA of the CDR3: TGTGCCAGCAGCTTAGCGATAGCGGCCACCGGGGAGCTGTTTTTT.